A single sample gave rise to the 26 T cell receptor beta chains below, sequenced in a study of T cells expressing NK-cell markers. TCRdb reworked the 5' RACE reads into one entry per CDR3 protein, no DNA. The sample spans some 460,000 distinct CDR3 sequences; the ten largest clones claim 1.4%. Source material: blood T cells: a sorted CD56 or NKG2C T cell subset, CD4+ or CD8+ T cells, or bulk PBMC T cells (not recorded which). Every receptor here comes from a woman in her 50s in good health.

This chain links TRBV28 with TRBJ2-1; the D call from TCRdb, TRBD2, cannot be confirmed without DNA. The germline CDR1 and CDR2 sequences are MDHEN and SYDVKM. The CDR3 consists of 16 residues. The CDR3 sequence: CASSPEGSGTRHEQFF.

The V call is TRBV6-5, the J call TRBJ1-2; absent DNA, TCRdb's TRBD1 call cannot be checked. Germline V gives CDR1 MNHEY, CDR2 SVGAGI. This CDR3 has 13 residues. Here the CDR3 reads CASSPGTKGGYTF.

The V and J genes are TRBV5-1 and TRBJ2-5. This CDR3 is 12 amino acids long. The V gene's germline CDR1 is SGHRS and CDR2 YFSETQ. The CDR3 spells CASSLMEDAQYF.

V gene TRBV5-1 combines with J gene TRBJ1-1; lacking DNA, the TRBD1 call made by TCRdb goes unchecked. Germline values: CDR1 SGHRS, CDR2 YFSETQ. There are 15 residues in the CDR3. The CDR3 spells CASSFLQGGDTEAFF.

This chain joins TRBV9 and TRBJ2-6; there is no DNA to check the TCRdb D call of TRBD1. Germline-derived CDR1 and CDR2 are SGDLS and YYNGEE. This CDR3 comprises 17 residues. CDR3 sequence: CASSVEGRSSGANVLTF.

The V and J genes are TRBV12-3 or TRBV12-4 and TRBJ2-5. The CDR3 length is 12 residues. The CDR3 is CASSLGVVAQYF.

V is TRBV29-1 and J is TRBJ1-1; TCRdb reports TRBD1, a call that lacks DNA to check it against. Germline assignment: CDR1 SQVTM and CDR2 ANQGSEA. The CDR3 runs 14 residues. CDR3 amino acids: CSVGPGQGGTEAFF.

The chain employs TRBV6-1 and TRBJ2-2; TCRdb's D call, TRBD1, is unchecked because there is no DNA. This CDR3 spans 18 amino acids. In germline, CDR1 is MNHNS, CDR2 SASEGT. The CDR3 here is CAGLQGGAGRGTTGELFF.

V usage is TRBV20-1 and J usage is TRBJ2-3; TCRdb's D call, TRBD2, is unchecked because there is no DNA. This CDR3 is 13 amino acids long. CDR1 DFQATT and CDR2 SNEGSKA come from the germline V gene (reference sequence). This CDR3 is CSASPGARDTQYF.

The genes are TRBV3-1 and TRBJ2-5; the D call of TRBD1 rests on TCRdb alone, since no DNA is present to check it. From germline, CDR1 is LGHDT and CDR2 YNNKEL (reference sequence). The CDR3 totals 14 residues. CDR3 in amino acids: CASSQRGIQETQYF.

The V and J genes are TRBV10-3 and TRBJ2-7; TCRdb returns TRBD1, unconfirmable since there is no DNA. CDR1 is ENHRY, CDR2 SYGVKD, per germline. The CDR3 consists of 17 residues. CDR3 loop: CAISFSKRQTPTHEQYF.

CDR3 residues: CASSSELAGGPETQYF. The chain couples TRBV9 to TRBJ2-5; without DNA, the TCRdb call of TRBD2 cannot be checked. In germline, CDR1 is SGDLS, CDR2 YYNGEE. The CDR3 consists of 16 residues.

This chain links TRBV20-1 with TRBJ2-1; TCRdb's assignment of TRBD2 cannot be checked, as there is no DNA. The CDR3 has 14 amino acids. The germline CDR1 and CDR2 sequences are DFQATT and SNEGSKA (reference sequence). The CDR3 here is CSARDLLLGNEQFF.

The J gene is TRBJ2-7, the V gene TRBV11-2; checking the TCRdb D call of TRBD2 is not possible without DNA. CDR1 and CDR2 (germline): SGHAT, FQNNGV. The CDR3 consists of 14 residues. The CDR3 is CASSSNRAQTEQYF.

The rearrangement uses TRBV18 and TRBJ2-4; with no DNA, the TCRdb D assignment of TRBD2 cannot be verified. The CDR3 is 17 amino acids. The germline V gene has CDR1 KGHSH and CDR2 LQKENI. The CDR3 loop reads CASSPPGLAGAKNIQYF.

This chain connects TRBV12-3 or TRBV12-4 to TRBJ2-2; as DNA is missing, the TRBD1 call by TCRdb cannot be tested. This CDR3 has 16 amino acids. This chain's CDR3 is CASSVSGTVTTGELFF.

The J gene is TRBJ2-3, the V gene TRBV5-1. Germline-derived CDR1 and CDR2 are SGHRS and YFSETQ. CDR3 length equals 14 residues. The CDR3 protein is CASSLGVATDTQYF.

The rearrangement uses TRBV19 and TRBJ2-7; TCRdb names TRBD2, which stays unverified in the absence of DNA. The CDR3 contains 14 residues. CDR1 is LNHDA and CDR2 is SQIVND in the germline V gene (reference sequence). The CDR3 spells CASSTSGRGGEQYF. Looking up the rest from reference TRBV19 and TRBJ2-7 gives the full variable domain: DGGITQSPKYLFRKEGQNVTLSCEQNLNHDAMYWYRQDPGQGLRLIYYSQIVNDFQKGDIAEGYSVSREKKESFPLTVTSAQKNPTAFYLCASSTSGRGGEQYFGPGTRLTVT.

The CDR3 region is CALSVGGSGNTGELFF. V and J are TRBV12-3 or TRBV12-4 and TRBJ2-2; TCRdb reports TRBD2, a call that lacks DNA to check it against. This CDR3 has 16 amino acids.

The gene calls are TRBV29-1 and TRBJ2-5; TCRdb names TRBD2, which stays unverified in the absence of DNA. Germline-derived CDR1 and CDR2 are SQVTM and ANQGSEA. The CDR3 is 14 residues long. The CDR3 protein is CSVDVVAGPGTQYF.

This chain connects TRBV27 to TRBJ2-1; no DNA is available, so the TRBD2 call from TCRdb remains unchecked. This CDR3 has 13 amino acids. Germline assignment: CDR1 MNHEY and CDR2 SMNVEV (reference sequence). CDR3 region: CASGPMAGREQFF.

The V gene is TRBV20-1, the J gene TRBJ1-1; without DNA, the TCRdb call of TRBD1 cannot be checked. The CDR3 contains 14 residues. CDR1 and CDR2 (germline): DFQATT, SNEGSKA (reference sequence). CDR3 protein: CSADRQGSNTEAFF.

The chain links TRBV29-1 to TRBJ1-1; TCRdb's assignment of TRBD1 cannot be checked, as there is no DNA. The CDR3 is 13 residues long. Germline assignment: CDR1 SQVTM and CDR2 ANQGSEA. The CDR3 reads CSAGGQGNTEAFF.

The chain joins TRBV7-9 to TRBJ2-7; TCRdb names TRBD1, which stays unverified in the absence of DNA. CDR3 length: 15 amino acids. Germline CDR1 is SEHNR and CDR2 is FQNEAQ (reference sequence). CDR3 sequence reads: CASSSTGTGPTEQYF.

This chain connects TRBV7-2 to TRBJ1-4. This CDR3 spans 15 amino acids. Germline CDR1 SGHTA, CDR2 FQGNSA. CDR3 loop: CASTPLWGGDEKLFF. The whole variable domain, filled in from reference TRBV7-2 and TRBJ1-4, reads GAGVSQSPSNKVTEKGKDVELRCDPISGHTALYWYRQSLGQGLEFLIYFQGNSAPDKSGLPSDRFSAERTGGSVSTLTIQRTQQEDSAVYLCASTPLWGGDEKLFFGSGTQLSVL.

The chain uses TRBV7-2 and TRBJ2-1; the D call of TRBD2 rests on TCRdb alone, since no DNA is present to check it. Germline V gene lookup returns CDR1 SGHTA and CDR2 FQGNSA. The CDR3 is made up of 17 amino acids. The CDR3 is CASSLHRIAGGYNEQFF.